The rows below give T cell receptor beta chains drawn from one sample of a study of identical twins. TCRdb reprocessed the 5' RACE reads with MiXCR, giving one entry per CDR3 protein. The data contain 460,000 or so distinct CDR3 sequences, approximately 14% of them seen just once; the ten biggest clones take up around 0.57%. The same sample was also used in a study of yellow fever vaccine responses in identical twins.

The sample taken for sequencing was CD4+ T cells sorted from blood. These receptors originate from a woman aged 18 to 35 in good health. The CDR3 runs from the conserved cysteine through the conserved F or W. The order of the fields is V gene, clone size, J gene, D gene, CDR3 DNA, CDR3 protein. A D gene is named only where the DNA matches it firmly. The size of a clone is reported for some rows only, either as once, few or many, or as a class for expanded clones.

v_call: TRBV7-2
clone_size: NA
j_call: TRBJ2-7
d_call: NA
cdr3_nt: TGTGCCAGCATCCCAGGGGTAGCTCCAACTTACGAGCAGTACTTC
cdr3_aa: CASIPGVAPTYEQYF

v_call: TRBV5-1
clone_size: NA
j_call: TRBJ2-7
d_call: NA
cdr3_nt: TGCGCCAGCAGATTGGACAGTCCCTCCTACGAGCAGTACTTC
cdr3_aa: CASRLDSPSYEQYF

v_call: TRBV5-1
clone_size: medium-sized
j_call: TRBJ2-3
d_call: NA
cdr3_nt: TGCGCCAGCAGCTTACAGGGACCTGATACGCAGTATTTT
cdr3_aa: CASSLQGPDTQYF

v_call: TRBV12-3/TRBV12-4
clone_size: few
j_call: TRBJ2-5
d_call: NA
cdr3_nt: TGTGCCAGCAGTCGAAACATACAGGGAGGAGGAGAGACCCAGTACTTC
cdr3_aa: CASSRNIQGGGETQYF

v_call: TRBV6-6
clone_size: NA
j_call: TRBJ2-2
d_call: NA
cdr3_nt: TGTGCCAGCAGAATAGGGGAGGCCGGGGAGCTGTTTTTT
cdr3_aa: CASRIGEAGELFF

v_call: TRBV4-1
clone_size: few
j_call: TRBJ2-1
d_call: NA
cdr3_nt: TGCGCCAGCAGCCTCCCCGGGGACGTCTTCGATGAGCAGTTCTTC
cdr3_aa: CASSLPGDVFDEQFF

v_call: TRBV27
clone_size: NA
j_call: TRBJ2-4
d_call: TRBD2
cdr3_nt: TGTGCCACCCGGGGGGAGTTAGGCAAAAACATTCAGTACTTC
cdr3_aa: CATRGELGKNIQYF

v_call: TRBV20-1
clone_size: few
j_call: TRBJ2-5
d_call: NA
cdr3_nt: TGCAGTGCTAGATCAGGGGTGGATTATGAGACCCAGTACTTC
cdr3_aa: CSARSGVDYETQYF

v_call: TRBV12-3/TRBV12-4
clone_size: NA
j_call: TRBJ2-7
d_call: TRBD1
cdr3_nt: TGTGCCAGCAGTCCCCTGGGACAGCACTACGAGCAGTACTTC
cdr3_aa: CASSPLGQHYEQYF

v_call: TRBV4-1
clone_size: few
j_call: TRBJ1-2
d_call: NA
cdr3_nt: TGCGCCAGCAGCCCAGAGAGGGGTGGCTACACCTTC
cdr3_aa: CASSPERGGYTF

v_call: TRBV9
clone_size: NA
j_call: TRBJ2-7
d_call: NA
cdr3_nt: TGTGCCAGCAGCCCCGAGGTTACTTTATACGAGCAGTACTTC
cdr3_aa: CASSPEVTLYEQYF

v_call: TRBV29-1
clone_size: many
j_call: TRBJ2-7
d_call: TRBD1
cdr3_nt: TGCAGCGTTGGGGGGCAGGGGGCTGTATTCGAGCAGTACTTC
cdr3_aa: CSVGGQGAVFEQYF

v_call: TRBV2
clone_size: NA
j_call: TRBJ2-2
d_call: NA
cdr3_nt: TGTGCCAGCAGTCCACAGGATACCGGGGAGCTGTTTTTT
cdr3_aa: CASSPQDTGELFF

v_call: TRBV9
clone_size: NA
j_call: TRBJ2-1
d_call: NA
cdr3_nt: TGTGCCAGCAGCGTAAGGACAGAGCGATACAATGAGCAGTTCTTC
cdr3_aa: CASSVRTERYNEQFF

v_call: TRBV12-3/TRBV12-4
clone_size: many
j_call: TRBJ1-4
d_call: NA
cdr3_nt: TGTGCCAGCAGTCCCGGTTTGCCCGTCGGTGAAAAACTGTTTTTT
cdr3_aa: CASSPGLPVGEKLFF

v_call: TRBV7-9
clone_size: NA
j_call: TRBJ2-2
d_call: NA
cdr3_nt: TGTGCCAGCAGTATAACCACTACCCTAACCGGGGAGCTGTTTTTT
cdr3_aa: CASSITTTLTGELFF

v_call: TRBV3-1
clone_size: few
j_call: TRBJ2-5
d_call: NA
cdr3_nt: TGTGCCAGCAGCCAAGATTTGGAGACCCAGTACTTC
cdr3_aa: CASSQDLETQYF

v_call: TRBV10-3
clone_size: few
j_call: TRBJ2-7
d_call: NA
cdr3_nt: TGTGCCATCAGTGAGTATGACCTGTCCTACGAGCAGTACTTC
cdr3_aa: CAISEYDLSYEQYF

v_call: TRBV24-1
clone_size: NA
j_call: TRBJ2-3
d_call: NA
cdr3_nt: TGTGCCACCAGTGATTTGCCGGGCAGGGACCCCACAGATACGCAGTATTTT
cdr3_aa: CATSDLPGRDPTDTQYF

v_call: TRBV24-1
clone_size: many
j_call: TRBJ2-3
d_call: TRBD2
cdr3_nt: TGTGCCACCAGTGATCCCGCGGGGGGAATCACAGATACGCAGTATTTT
cdr3_aa: CATSDPAGGITDTQYF

v_call: TRBV20-1
clone_size: NA
j_call: TRBJ2-3
d_call: TRBD2
cdr3_nt: TGCAGTGCTCCAGAGGGGATAACACTAGCGGGTGGTACAGATACGCAGTATTTT
cdr3_aa: CSAPEGITLAGGTDTQYF

v_call: TRBV6-1
clone_size: NA
j_call: TRBJ2-3
d_call: TRBD2
cdr3_nt: TGTGCCAGCGGGGACCAGCGGGAGCGAAGCACAGATACGCAGTATTTT
cdr3_aa: CASGDQRERSTDTQYF

v_call: TRBV5-6
clone_size: NA
j_call: TRBJ1-6
d_call: TRBD1
cdr3_nt: TGTGCCAGCAGCTTATTGGACAGGGAATCACCCCTCCACTTT
cdr3_aa: CASSLLDRESPLHF

v_call: TRBV20-1
clone_size: once
j_call: TRBJ2-5
d_call: NA
cdr3_nt: TGCAGTGCTAGTGTGGGTGGGGAGACCCAGTACTTC
cdr3_aa: CSASVGGETQYF

v_call: TRBV6-5
clone_size: NA
j_call: TRBJ1-1
d_call: NA
cdr3_nt: TGTGCCACGTTGAGAAACACTGAAGCTTTCTTT
cdr3_aa: CATLRNTEAFF

v_call: TRBV7-9
clone_size: NA
j_call: TRBJ2-2
d_call: NA
cdr3_nt: TGTGCCAGCAGCCGACCGGGACCCAACACCGGGGAGCTGTTTTTT
cdr3_aa: CASSRPGPNTGELFF

v_call: TRBV2
clone_size: NA
j_call: TRBJ2-3
d_call: TRBD1
cdr3_nt: TGTGCCAGCAGTGAACCCCGGGACAGCGGCACAGATACGCAGTATTTT
cdr3_aa: CASSEPRDSGTDTQYF

v_call: TRBV20-1
clone_size: few
j_call: TRBJ2-4
d_call: NA
cdr3_nt: TGCAGTAGCTGGAGTGGGGTAGCCAAAAACATTCAGTACTTC
cdr3_aa: CSSWSGVAKNIQYF

v_call: TRBV18
clone_size: NA
j_call: TRBJ2-4
d_call: NA
cdr3_nt: TGTGCCAGCTCACCACCTTTTCCCAGGGACATTCAGTACTTC
cdr3_aa: CASSPPFPRDIQYF

v_call: TRBV6-1
clone_size: few
j_call: TRBJ2-1
d_call: NA
cdr3_nt: TGTGCCAGCAGACCCCCGGGACAAAAGCAGTTCTTC
cdr3_aa: CASRPPGQKQFF

v_call: TRBV4-1
clone_size: NA
j_call: TRBJ2-7
d_call: TRBD2
cdr3_nt: TGCGCCAGCAGCCAAGGAACTAGCGGGAGGGCTTTTACCTACGAGCAGTACTTC
cdr3_aa: CASSQGTSGRAFTYEQYF

v_call: TRBV19
clone_size: few
j_call: TRBJ2-1
d_call: TRBD2
cdr3_nt: TGTGCCAGTAGTATTCGGGCTAGCGGGGCCTCCTACAATGAGCAGTTCTTC
cdr3_aa: CASSIRASGASYNEQFF

v_call: TRBV6-2/TRBV6-3
clone_size: NA
j_call: TRBJ1-4
d_call: NA
cdr3_nt: TGTGCCAGCAGTTACTCGGCTCCCACAGCAACTAATGAAAAACTGTTTTTT
cdr3_aa: CASSYSAPTATNEKLFF

v_call: TRBV5-6
clone_size: few
j_call: TRBJ2-3
d_call: NA
cdr3_nt: TGTGCCAGCAGCTTGATAGTCTCCATCGAACCCGGCGGGGCGGATCCGCAGTATTTT
cdr3_aa: CASSLIVSIEPGGADPQYF

v_call: TRBV6-1
clone_size: NA
j_call: TRBJ1-4
d_call: TRBD1
cdr3_nt: TGTGCCAGCACCGCCGGGGGACAGGGCCAGGAAAAACTGTTTTTT
cdr3_aa: CASTAGGQGQEKLFF

v_call: TRBV9
clone_size: few
j_call: TRBJ2-7
d_call: TRBD1
cdr3_nt: TGTGCCAGCAGCGTAGGGACAGGAGCCTACGAGCAGTACTTC
cdr3_aa: CASSVGTGAYEQYF

v_call: TRBV2
clone_size: few
j_call: TRBJ2-5
d_call: TRBD1
cdr3_nt: TGTGCCAGCACGGACAGGAATAAGGCCGGGACGCTCCAAGAGACCCAGTACTTC
cdr3_aa: CASTDRNKAGTLQETQYF

v_call: TRBV5-1
clone_size: few
j_call: TRBJ2-2
d_call: TRBD1
cdr3_nt: TGCGCCAGCAGCCTCAACAGGGGGCAAGCCGGGGAGCTGTTTTTT
cdr3_aa: CASSLNRGQAGELFF

v_call: TRBV29-1
clone_size: few
j_call: TRBJ2-4
d_call: TRBD1
cdr3_nt: TGCAGCGTTGGACAGGGGGCTGACATTCAGTACTTC
cdr3_aa: CSVGQGADIQYF

v_call: TRBV7-2
clone_size: NA
j_call: TRBJ2-7
d_call: NA
cdr3_nt: TGTGCCAGCAGCCCCCGGGACGGTCGGACCTACGAGCAGTACTTC
cdr3_aa: CASSPRDGRTYEQYF

v_call: TRBV2
clone_size: NA
j_call: TRBJ2-2
d_call: NA
cdr3_nt: TGTGCCAGCAGGGAATACTCGAACACCGGGGAGCTGTTTTTT
cdr3_aa: CASREYSNTGELFF

v_call: TRBV18
clone_size: NA
j_call: TRBJ2-1
d_call: NA
cdr3_nt: TGTGCCAGCTCACCAGGGGGACTCCATTACAATGAGCAGTTCTTC
cdr3_aa: CASSPGGLHYNEQFF

v_call: TRBV18
clone_size: NA
j_call: TRBJ2-7
d_call: TRBD1
cdr3_nt: TGTGCCAGCTCACCAGGGACAGAGTACGAGCAGTACTTC
cdr3_aa: CASSPGTEYEQYF

v_call: TRBV29-1
clone_size: many
j_call: TRBJ1-1
d_call: NA
cdr3_nt: TGCAGCGTTGAAAGGGGTCTGAACACTGAAGCTTTCTTT
cdr3_aa: CSVERGLNTEAFF

v_call: TRBV7-2
clone_size: few
j_call: TRBJ2-7
d_call: NA
cdr3_nt: TGTGCCAGCAGCTTACAAGCGGGTTCCTACGAGCAGTACTTC
cdr3_aa: CASSLQAGSYEQYF

v_call: TRBV2
clone_size: few
j_call: TRBJ2-3
d_call: TRBD1
cdr3_nt: TGTGCCAGCACCGGACAGGGGGCAGATACGCAGTATTTT
cdr3_aa: CASTGQGADTQYF

v_call: TRBV20-1
clone_size: NA
j_call: TRBJ2-6
d_call: TRBD1
cdr3_nt: TGCAGTGCGGACAGGTTTATCTCTGGGGCCAACGTCCTGACTTTC
cdr3_aa: CSADRFISGANVLTF

v_call: TRBV28
clone_size: once
j_call: TRBJ2-3
d_call: NA
cdr3_nt: TGTGCCAGCAGCCCTCGACAGGTATGGGGCCAGGGGCCCACAGATACGCAGTATTTT
cdr3_aa: CASSPRQVWGQGPTDTQYF

v_call: TRBV7-9
clone_size: NA
j_call: TRBJ2-7
d_call: NA
cdr3_nt: TGTGCCAGCAGCTCCATGGGGGCAAGGTCCTACGAGCAGTACTTC
cdr3_aa: CASSSMGARSYEQYF

v_call: TRBV12-3/TRBV12-4
clone_size: few
j_call: TRBJ2-1
d_call: NA
cdr3_nt: TGTGCCAGCAGTTTTGGCAGAGACAATGAGCAGTTCTTC
cdr3_aa: CASSFGRDNEQFF

v_call: TRBV5-1
clone_size: many
j_call: TRBJ2-2
d_call: TRBD1
cdr3_nt: TGCGCCAGCAGCCGTACAGGGGGGAACACCGGGGAGCTGTTTTTT
cdr3_aa: CASSRTGGNTGELFF

v_call: TRBV2
clone_size: NA
j_call: TRBJ2-1
d_call: NA
cdr3_nt: TGTGCCAGCAGTGAGGGGAATGAGCAGTTCTTC
cdr3_aa: CASSEGNEQFF